A single sample is the source of the 17 T cell receptor beta chains below, sequenced in a study of regulatory T cells in long-lasting Graves disease listed by TCRdb under 2021. The library was built by means of multiplex PCR. For sequencing, an Illumina HiSeq 4000 was employed. iRepertoire HTBI primers and Arm-PCR amplification of CDR3 regions were used to construct TCR beta libraries. TCRdb trimmed the raw reads at Q25, called clones with MiXCR and kept productive beta chains. Rows with a matching CDR3 protein are joined into one entry that keeps the most common DNA and genes. The sample yields roughly 420,000 distinct CDR3 sequences; less than 20% were counted once. Of the sample, around a quarter falls within the top ten clones. Taken with the paper, the label for time point translates to: newly diagnosed GD, antithyroid drugs for less than 3 months. RNA was extracted from PBMCs in TRIzol for both TCR sequencing and RNA sequencing.

These data were also filed under a second study, of T cells in Graves' hyperthyroidism and ophthalmopathy.

This material consisted of peripheral blood mononuclear cells (PBMCs), taken at new diagnosis, from a patient treated with antithyroid drugs. Receptors were obtained from a woman younger than 35 with Graves disease. Donor details come from another sample of the same person, matched by shared clones.

The chain links TRBV7-2 to TRBJ2-1; 7 positions agree with TRBD1. The CDR3 consists of 13 residues. Germline V gene lookup returns CDR1 SGHTA and CDR2 FQGNSA. With 5 bases clipped from V and 9 bases from J, the junction kept 7 bases outside the gene matches. CDR3 nucleotides: TGTGCCAGCAGCGTGACAGGGTGGGGTGAGCAGTTCTTC. This codes for CASSVTGWGEQFF.

This clonotype was seen a few times. It is likely a read error, because the conserved phenylalanine at the end of the CDR3 is missing. The DNA is omitted, as the CDR3 cannot be located on it reliably, and the CDR3 follows TCRdb's listing. The chain has TRBV4-2 and TRBJ2-7; the D call in the table, TRBD2, was not verified against the DNA. The CDR3 length equals 16 residues, ends included. Germline V CDR1 and CDR2: LGHNA, YNFKEQ. The CDR3 sequence is CASSQGGGLAGGSLPT.

V gene TRBV10-2 combines with J gene TRBJ1-1; 7 nucleotides match TRBD1. V dropped 2 bases and J dropped 3; count of bases not matched to a gene: 9. The CDR3 contains 16 residues. Germline V CDR1 and CDR2: WSHSY, SAAADI. The CDR3 DNA follows: TGCGCCAGCAGTGAGGGACAGGTTCCGGCGGACACTGAAGCTTTCTTT. This codes for CASSEGQVPADTEAFF.

In nucleotides, the CDR3 is TGCAGTGCCTGGGGGCTAGCGGGAGTTAATGAGCAGTTCTTC. It codes for CSAWGLAGVNEQFF. This chain links TRBV20-1 with TRBJ2-1; TRBD2 aligns across 10 bases. After removal of 6 bases from V and 7 bases from J, the junction contained 9 bases not matched to a gene. The CDR3 runs 14 residues. CDR1 is DFQATT, CDR2 SNEGSKA, per germline (reference sequence).

This clonotype has at least ten counts. V usage is TRBV11-2 and J usage is TRBJ2-7; D is perhaps TRBD2 (5 bases). V was cut by 2 bases and J by 0 bases, with 14 bases left in between. The CDR3 has 16 residues. CDR1 is SGHAT and CDR2 is FQNNGV in the germline V gene. The CDR3 coding sequence is TGTGCCAGCAGCTTAAGTACGGGGTGGAGCTCCTACGAGCAGTACTTC. Protein sequence: CASSLSTGWSSYEQYF.

This clonotype has a count of ten or more. V usage is TRBV7-9 and J usage is TRBJ2-3; TRBD2 matches at 14 bases. Germline CDR1 is SEHNR and CDR2 is FQNEAQ (reference sequence). The length of the CDR3 is 17 residues. V dropped 1 base and J dropped 5; count of bases not matched to a gene: 5. For the CDR3, the DNA is TGTGCCAGCAGCTTAGGGGGACTAGCGGGAGTTGAAGATACGCAGTATTTT. The encoded protein is CASSLGGLAGVEDTQYF.

This chain joins TRBV3-1 and TRBJ2-2, with 16 bases fitting TRBD2. The V gene's germline CDR1 is LGHDT and CDR2 YNNKEL (reference sequence). The trim removed 0 bases at V and 5 bases at J, leaving 9 bases unmatched. This CDR3 region has 20 residues. The CDR3 here is CASSQEYGTSGRAWTGELFF. The CDR3, as DNA: TGTGCCAGCAGCCAAGAATATGGGACTAGCGGGAGGGCGTGGACCGGGGAGCTGTTTTTT.

This clonotype was found many times. The chain carries TRBV5-1 and TRBJ1-1; perhaps TRBD1 as D (6 bases). The CDR3 contains 15 residues. V was pared by 0 bases and J by 8 bases, with 17 bases between. The V gene's germline CDR1 is SGHRS and CDR2 YFSETQ. CDR3 coding DNA: TGCGCCAGCAGCTTGGTGGTAGGGGGGCTGGAGGAAGCTTTCTTT. This gives the protein CASSLVVGGLEEAFF.

The table lists this clonotype with many counts. The rearrangement joins TRBV12-3 or TRBV12-4 to TRBJ1-5; D perhaps matches TRBD1 (6 bases). This CDR3 is 18 amino acids long. V was shortened by 9 bases and J by 4 bases, with 28 bases between the two germline ends. CDR3 sequence: CASSGRRASAGDNQPQHF. CDR3 sequence (DNA): TGTGCCAGTAGCGGTCGAAGAGCTTCCGCAGGGGATAATCAGCCCCAGCATTTT.

V and J are TRBV29-1 and TRBJ1-1; 7 nucleotides line up with TRBD1. Trimming at V came to 2 bases and at J to 4 bases, leaving 4 bases not matched to a gene. The CDR3 has 13 residues. The germline CDR1 and CDR2 sequences are SQVTM and ANQGSEA. CDR3 nucleotide sequence: TGCAGCGTTGAAAACAGGGGAGGCACTGAAGCTTTCTTT. Protein product: CSVENRGGTEAFF. The full variable domain, rest sourced from reference TRBV29-1 and TRBJ1-1, is SAVISQKPSRDICQRGTSLTIQCQVDSQVTMMFWYRQQPGQSLTLIATANQGSEATYESGFVIDKFPISRPNLTFSTLTVSNMSPEDSSIYLCSVENRGGTEAFFGQGTRLTVV.

This clonotype was observed many times. The V and J genes are TRBV6-2 or TRBV6-3 and TRBJ2-5, with D possibly TRBD1 on 6 matching bases. V lost 2 bases, J lost 2 bases, and 15 bases lay in between. Germline CDR1 reads MNHEY; CDR2 reads SVGEGT. This CDR3 has 16 residues. In DNA, the CDR3 is TGTGCCAGCAGTTACGAGTCTTTCGACAGGCAAGAGACCCAGTACTTC. This gives the protein CASSYESFDRQETQYF.

This clonotype was seen at least ten times. One end of the junction varies from germline; a read error may be responsible. This rearrangement joins TRBV5-4 to TRBJ2-1; 7 nucleotides agree with TRBD2. The germline CDR1 and CDR2 sequences are SGHNT and YYREEE (reference sequence). This CDR3 contains 15 residues. In DNA, the CDR3 is TGTGCCCGCAGGCTTGTGCTCGAGCGGGGCAATGAGCAGTTCTTC. Protein product: CARRLVLERGNEQFF.

This clonotype was recorded a few times. The V and J genes are TRBV3-1 and TRBJ2-2, with a weak D call TRBD2 (6 bases). Germline assignment: CDR1 LGHDT and CDR2 YNNKEL (reference sequence). Trimming left V 2 bases short and J 7 bases short, with 11 bases between. This CDR3 is 14 amino acids long. This chain's CDR3 is CASSQKAGYGELFF. DNA of the CDR3: TGTGCCAGCAGCCAAAAAGCGGGTTACGGGGAGCTGTTTTTT.

In its sample, this clonotype was seen a few times. J is TRBJ2-6 and V is TRBV6-5; D is uncertain. The ends were cut back, 4 bases at V and 1 base at J, with 14 bases in the middle. This CDR3 has 17 amino acids. Germline CDR1 and CDR2: MNHEY and SVGAGI. CDR3: CASSSQVFLSGANVLTF. CDR3 coding DNA: TGTGCCAGCAGTTCGCAGGTCTTCCTATCTGGGGCCAACGTCCTGACTTTC.

This clonotype occurred many times. This chain uses TRBV7-9 with TRBJ2-5; D may be TRBD2 (6 bases). Trimming pared 0 bases from V and 1 base from J, leaving 12 bases between. Per the germline V gene, CDR1 is SEHNR and CDR2 is FQNEAQ (reference sequence). The CDR3 has 16 amino acids. CDR3 sequence reads: CASSLAAAGTQETQYF. CDR3 sequence (DNA): TGTGCCAGCAGCTTAGCAGCCGCGGGGACCCAAGAGACCCAGTACTTC.

Only a few counts were recorded for this clonotype. V and J are TRBV28 and TRBJ1-2; 7 bases agree with TRBD1. The trim removed 2 bases at V and 8 bases at J, leaving 14 bases unmatched. Germline assignment: CDR1 MDHEN and CDR2 SYDVKM. The CDR3 is made up of 16 amino acids. The CDR3 is CASSLTSGGGIRGYTF. For the CDR3, the DNA is TGTGCCAGCAGTTTAACCTCGGGAGGGGGCATTCGGGGCTACACCTTC.

The rearrangement uses TRBV2 and TRBJ2-3; 14 nucleotides align to TRBD2. The CDR3 is 15 residues long. From germline, CDR1 is SNHLY and CDR2 FYNNEI. The trim removed 6 bases at V and 8 bases at J, leaving 7 bases unmatched. The CDR3 nucleotides read TGTGCCAGCAGGCCCGGACTAGCGGGAGGAGGTACGCAGTATTTT. This translates into CASRPGLAGGGTQYF.